Below are 5 T cell receptor beta chains sequenced from a single sample in a study of blood T cell repertoires in COVID-19. TCRdb keeps only in-frame clones here, not all; method: immunoSEQ multiplex PCR. The table shows around 60,000 clones, with more than 70% occurring only once. The source material was peripheral blood. The receptors stem from a man in his sixties with COVID-19, enrolled during active disease.

V and J are TRBV29-1 and TRBJ2-1; D not certain. Germline CDR1 is SQVTM and CDR2 is ANQGSEA. The CDR3 is 11 residues long. Trimming removed 3 bases from V and 9 bases from J, with 9 bases in between. In DNA, the CDR3 is TGCAGCGTTGACTCCCGGAGTGAGCAGTTCTTC. Translating gives CSVDSRSEQFF.

The chain recombines TRBV5-1 with TRBJ1-2; D is ambiguous. Trimming took 0 bases from V and 2 from J, leaving 11 bases between them. This CDR3 contains 15 residues. The V gene's germline CDR1 is SGHRS and CDR2 YFSETQ. The CDR3 spells CASSLGAGLNYGYTF. CDR3 bases: TGCGCCAGCAGCTTGGGTGCGGGGTTAAACTATGGCTACACCTTC.

V and J are TRBV4-1 and TRBJ2-4; D remains unclear. Germline V gene lookup returns CDR1 MGHRA and CDR2 YSYEKL. The CDR3 runs to 17 residues. Between the trimmed V and J ends, which lost 1 base and 0 bases, there was a span of 13 bases. The CDR3 loop reads CASSQALKRLAKNIQYF. The CDR3 region has the DNA TGCGCCAGCAGCCAAGCCCTTAAGAGGCTAGCCAAAAACATTCAGTACTTC.

The chain recombines TRBV15 with TRBJ1-6; the match to TRBD1 covers 7 bases. Germline V lookup: CDR1 LNHNV, CDR2 YYDKDF (reference sequence). Trimming at V came to 6 bases and at J to 3 bases, leaving 5 bases not matched to a gene. The CDR3 loop spans 15 amino acids. The chain's CDR3 is CATSARDSYNSPLHF. The CDR3 nucleotides read TGTGCCACCAGTGCCCGGGACAGCTATAATTCACCCCTCCACTTT.

Written as DNA, the CDR3 is TGTGCCAGCAGCCGGACTAGCGGGGGATACAATGAGCAGTTCTTC. This encodes CASSRTSGGYNEQFF. The chain has TRBV9 and TRBJ2-1; TRBD2 matches at 13 bases. The ends lost 4 bases at V and 4 bases at J; junction bases unmatched: 2. CDR1 and CDR2 (germline): SGDLS, YYNGEE. The CDR3 spans 15 residues.